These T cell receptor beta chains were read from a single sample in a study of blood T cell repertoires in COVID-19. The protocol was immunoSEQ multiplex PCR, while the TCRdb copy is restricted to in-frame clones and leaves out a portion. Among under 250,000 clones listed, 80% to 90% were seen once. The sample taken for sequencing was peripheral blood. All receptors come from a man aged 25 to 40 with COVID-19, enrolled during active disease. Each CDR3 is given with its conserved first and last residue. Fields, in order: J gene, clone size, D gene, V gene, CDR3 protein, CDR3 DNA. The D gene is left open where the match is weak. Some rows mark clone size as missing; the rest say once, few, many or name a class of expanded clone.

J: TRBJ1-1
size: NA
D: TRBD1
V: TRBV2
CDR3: CASTGTGVTEAFF
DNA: TGTGCCAGCACAGGGACAGGGGTTACTGAAGCTTTCTTT

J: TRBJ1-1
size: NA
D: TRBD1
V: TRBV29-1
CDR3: CSVDRDGTEAFF
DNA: TGCAGCGTGGACAGGGACGGAACTGAAGCTTTCTTT

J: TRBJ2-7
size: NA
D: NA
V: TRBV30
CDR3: CAWSAGNYEQYF
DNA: TGTGCCTGGAGTGCGGGAAACTACGAGCAGTACTTC

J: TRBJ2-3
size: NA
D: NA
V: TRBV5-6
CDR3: CASSFTKGKKNTDTQYF
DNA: TGTGCCAGCAGCTTCACCAAGGGGAAGAAGAACACAGATACGCAGTATTTT

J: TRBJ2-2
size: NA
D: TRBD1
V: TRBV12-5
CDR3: CASGYRGPGELFF
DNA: TGTGCTAGTGGGTACAGGGGGCCCGGGGAGCTGTTTTTT

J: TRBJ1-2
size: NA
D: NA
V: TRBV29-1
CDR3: CSVTGSRGYTF
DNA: TGCAGCGTTACAGGGTCTCGCGGCTACACCTTC

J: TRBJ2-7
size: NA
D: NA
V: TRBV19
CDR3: CASGDPSSSYEQYF
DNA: TGTGCCAGTGGAGATCCGTCTAGCTCCTACGAGCAGTACTTC

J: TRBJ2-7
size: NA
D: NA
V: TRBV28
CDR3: CASSFPSSGGKNEQYF
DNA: TGTGCCAGCAGTTTCCCCTCGTCGGGTGGTAAGAACGAGCAGTACTTC

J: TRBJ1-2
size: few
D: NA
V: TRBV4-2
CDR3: CASSLTGDYGRGYTF
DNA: TGTGCCAGCAGCCTAACGGGGGACTACGGGAGGGGCTACACCTTC

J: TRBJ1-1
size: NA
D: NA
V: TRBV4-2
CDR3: CASSQDWGGTEAFF
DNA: TGTGCCAGCAGCCAAGATTGGGGGGGTACTGAAGCTTTCTTT

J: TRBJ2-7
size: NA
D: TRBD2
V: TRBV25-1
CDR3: CASSAPAGVYEQYF
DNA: TGTGCCAGCAGTGCCCCGGCGGGGGTCTACGAGCAGTACTTC

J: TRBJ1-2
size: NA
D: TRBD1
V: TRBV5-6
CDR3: CASSPRGSYGYTF
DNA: TGTGCCAGCAGCCCCAGGGGGTCTTATGGCTACACCTTC

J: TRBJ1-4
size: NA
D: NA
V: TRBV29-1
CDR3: CSVVDEKLFF
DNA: TGCAGCGTCGTCGATGAAAAACTGTTTTTT

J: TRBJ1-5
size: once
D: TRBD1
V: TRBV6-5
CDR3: CASSGQAEGSKPQHF
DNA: TGTGCCAGCAGCGGACAGGCAGAGGGTAGTAAGCCCCAGCATTTT

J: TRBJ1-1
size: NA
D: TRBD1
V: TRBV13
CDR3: CASSSGTGTYGTEAFF
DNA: TGTGCCAGCAGCTCCGGGACAGGAACTTACGGGACTGAAGCTTTCTTT

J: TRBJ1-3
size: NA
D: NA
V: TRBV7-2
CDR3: CASSPQGSGSGNTIYF
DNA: TGTGCCAGCAGCCCCCAGGGCAGTGGCTCTGGAAACACCATATATTTT

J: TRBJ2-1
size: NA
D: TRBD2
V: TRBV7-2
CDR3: CASSPRTSYNEQFF
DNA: TGTGCCAGCAGCCCTAGGACTAGCTACAATGAGCAGTTCTTC

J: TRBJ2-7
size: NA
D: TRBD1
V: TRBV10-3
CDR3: CAISEPRGAIGQGAREQYF
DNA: TGTGCCATCAGTGAGCCGCGAGGGGCAATCGGACAGGGGGCGCGGGAGCAGTACTTC

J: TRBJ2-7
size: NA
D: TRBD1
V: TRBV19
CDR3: CASSTPRTGGSYEQYF
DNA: TGTGCCAGTAGTACCCCTAGGACAGGGGGCTCCTACGAGCAGTACTTC

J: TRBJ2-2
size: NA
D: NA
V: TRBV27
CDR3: CASSPLRTNTGELFF
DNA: TGTGCCAGCAGTCCCCTCCGGACTAACACCGGGGAGCTGTTTTTT

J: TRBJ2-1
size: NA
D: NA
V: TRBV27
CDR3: CASSFPRVGGGHSEQFF
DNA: TGTGCCAGCAGTTTCCCCCGGGTGGGGGGAGGCCACTCTGAGCAGTTCTTC

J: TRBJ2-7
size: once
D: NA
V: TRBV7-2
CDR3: CASSSSGVIYEQYF
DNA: TGTGCCAGCAGCTCGTCGGGGGTTATCTACGAGCAGTACTTC